These T cell receptor beta chains were read from a single sample in a study of blood T cell repertoires in COVID-19. Produced via immunoSEQ multiplex PCR; TCRdb's table is partial and in-frame only. In the table there are approximately 150,000 clones, over 80% of which are singletons. The material sequenced was peripheral blood. These receptors originate from a woman aged 45-65 years with acute or convalescent COVID-19. The CDR3 runs from the conserved cysteine through the conserved F or W. A D gene is named only where the DNA matches it firmly. Clone size is not always given. Where it is, it says once, few, many or a class for expanded clones.

J gene	V gene	clone size	CDR3 length	D gene	CDR3 protein	CDR3 DNA
TRBJ2-7	TRBV6-5	NA	13	NA	CASSYSEVSEQYF	TGTGCCAGCAGTTACTCGGAGGTTAGCGAGCAGTACTTC
TRBJ1-4	TRBV30	NA	14	TRBD1	CAWIATGDDEKLFF	TGTGCCTGGATCGCGACAGGGGATGATGAAAAACTGTTTTTT
TRBJ1-5	TRBV3-1/TRBV3-2	NA	15	NA	CASSQDFTSSRPQHF	TGTGCCAGCAGCCAAGATTTTACATCGTCACGGCCCCAGCATTTT
TRBJ1-2	TRBV4-1	NA	16	NA	CASSPSGRRGLYGYTF	TGCGCCAGCAGCCCTTCCGGGAGACGGGGCCTCTATGGCTACACCTTC
TRBJ1-5	TRBV30	NA	13	TRBD1	CAWTTGPNQPQHF	TGTGCCTGGACGACAGGGCCTAATCAGCCCCAGCATTTT
TRBJ2-3	TRBV5-6	NA	13	NA	CASSVKGTDTQYF	TGTGCCAGCAGCGTAAAGGGGACAGATACGCAGTATTTT
TRBJ2-7	TRBV5-5	NA	14	NA	CASSFPDSRYEQYF	TGTGCCAGCAGCTTCCCGGACAGTCGTTACGAGCAGTACTTC
TRBJ2-3	TRBV5-8	few	15	TRBD2	CASSRRAGVTDTQYF	TGTGCCAGCAGCCGACGGGCGGGGGTCACAGATACGCAGTATTTT
TRBJ2-3	TRBV6-5	once	13	NA	CASRRGLADTQYF	TGTGCCAGCAGGCGGGGCTTGGCAGATACGCAGTATTTT
TRBJ1-1	TRBV5-1	NA	16	NA	CASSLPQGKEKTEAFF	TGCGCCAGCAGCTTGCCTCAGGGAAAGGAAAAAACTGAAGCTTTCTTT
TRBJ1-2	TRBV7-2	NA	14	NA	CASSFETANYGYTF	TGTGCCAGCAGCTTTGAGACAGCTAACTATGGCTACACCTTC
TRBJ2-5	TRBV6-5	NA	16	TRBD1	CASSYGAGGFSGTQYF	TGTGCCAGCAGTTACGGCGCAGGGGGATTCTCCGGGACCCAGTACTTC
TRBJ1-4	TRBV5-1	NA	13	NA	CASSFPGSEKLFF	TGCGCCAGCAGCTTCCCGGGGAGCGAAAAACTGTTTTTT
TRBJ1-2	TRBV2	NA	14	TRBD1	CASSENRGNYGYTF	TGTGCCAGCAGTGAAAACAGGGGTAACTATGGCTACACCTTC
TRBJ1-1	TRBV6-1	few	11	NA	CASSEPGEAFF	TGTGCCAGCAGTGAACCGGGTGAAGCTTTCTTT
TRBJ1-1	TRBV19	NA	18	NA	CASSRYGAGATLNTEAFF	TGTGCCAGTAGTCGCTATGGGGCGGGGGCAACTTTGAACACTGAAGCTTTCTTT
TRBJ2-1	TRBV3-1/TRBV3-2	NA	15	TRBD2	CASSRTSGSGNEQFF	TGTGCCAGCAGTCGGACTAGCGGGAGCGGCAATGAGCAGTTCTTC
TRBJ2-3	TRBV3-1/TRBV3-2	NA	16	TRBD1	CASSQDWTGNTDTQYF	TGTGCCAGCAGCCAAGACTGGACAGGAAACACAGATACGCAGTATTTT
TRBJ2-1	TRBV5-1	NA	14	TRBD1	CASSLGQDYNEQFF	TGCGCCAGCAGCCTGGGACAGGACTACAATGAGCAGTTCTTC
TRBJ1-4	TRBV27	NA	16	NA	CASSLLGAATNEKLFF	TGTGCCAGCAGTTTATTAGGGGCAGCAACTAATGAAAAACTGTTTTTT
TRBJ1-1	TRBV19	NA	13	NA	CASSRGSFYEAFF	TGTGCCAGTAGTAGAGGTAGTTTTTATGAAGCTTTCTTT
TRBJ2-1	TRBV28	NA	15	TRBD2	CASSLRTSGYNEQFF	TGTGCCAGCAGTCTAAGGACTAGCGGCTACAATGAGCAGTTCTTC
TRBJ1-1	TRBV27	NA	17	TRBD1	CASSLGQGRLGNTEAFF	TGTGCCAGCAGTTTGGGACAGGGCCGGCTAGGGAACACTGAAGCTTTCTTT
TRBJ2-7	TRBV5-4	NA	14	TRBD1	CASSLVTGDYEQYF	TGTGCCAGCAGCTTGGTGACAGGGGATTACGAGCAGTACTTC
TRBJ1-3	TRBV7-2	NA	16	NA	CASSLSGDLGGNTIYF	TGTGCCAGCAGCCTCTCCGGGGATCTGGGAGGAAACACCATATATTTT
TRBJ2-5	TRBV9	NA	16	TRBD2	CASSVEAGGRQETQYF	TGTGCCAGCAGCGTAGAAGCGGGGGGGCGTCAAGAGACCCAGTACTTC
TRBJ1-6	TRBV21-1	NA	18	NA	CASSTGQGGRLGNSPLHF	TGTGCCAGCAGCACCGGACAGGGGGGGCGACTCGGGAATTCACCCCTCCACTTT
TRBJ1-1	TRBV11-3	NA	12	NA	CASSFIQGEAFF	TGTGCCAGCAGCTTTATCCAGGGAGAAGCTTTCTTT
TRBJ1-1	TRBV3-1/TRBV3-2	NA	14	NA	CASSQGAGNTEAFF	TGTGCCAGCAGCCAAGGGGCGGGGAACACTGAAGCTTTCTTT
TRBJ2-7	TRBV15	NA	13	NA	CATSLDRLAEQYF	TGTGCCACCAGCTTAGACAGGTTGGCCGAGCAGTACTTC
TRBJ2-1	TRBV5-1	NA	16	TRBD1	CASSPAGQGAGNEQFF	TGCGCCAGCAGCCCAGCGGGACAGGGGGCTGGCAATGAGCAGTTCTTC
TRBJ2-3	TRBV11-2	NA	15	TRBD2	CASSSSGRGPDTQYF	TGTGCCAGCAGCTCTAGCGGGAGGGGGCCAGATACGCAGTATTTT
TRBJ2-7	TRBV2	NA	14	TRBD1	CASSVSGTGDEQYF	TGTGCCAGCAGTGTTTCGGGGACAGGGGACGAGCAGTACTTC
TRBJ1-4	TRBV14	NA	15	TRBD1	CASSLKTGIYEKLFF	TGTGCCAGCAGCCTCAAGACAGGGATCTATGAAAAACTGTTTTTT
TRBJ1-3	TRBV23-1	NA	14	NA	CASSQGQGGNTIYF	TGCGCCAGCAGTCAAGGCCAGGGAGGAAACACCATATATTTT
TRBJ2-3	TRBV20-1	NA	18	TRBD2	CSASPLWTSGSLSDTQYF	TGCAGTGCTAGTCCCCTCTGGACTAGCGGGAGCTTGTCAGATACGCAGTATTTT
TRBJ1-5	TRBV2	NA	16	TRBD1	CASSEWDRGSNQPQHF	TGTGCCAGCAGTGAATGGGACAGGGGTAGCAATCAGCCCCAGCATTTT
TRBJ1-1	TRBV18	NA	14	NA	CASSPRTAPTEAFF	TGTGCCAGCTCACCTAGGACAGCGCCCACTGAAGCTTTCTTT
TRBJ2-1	TRBV5-1	once	16	TRBD2	CASSPGRGLAGGEQFF	TGCGCCAGCAGCCCTGGCCGTGGACTAGCGGGGGGTGAGCAGTTCTTC
TRBJ1-2	TRBV29-1	NA	13	NA	CSVARGPSYGYTF	TGCAGCGTTGCTCGAGGGCCCTCCTATGGCTACACCTTC
TRBJ2-4	TRBV12-5	NA	18	NA	CASGSPPRAGMGKNIQYF	TGTGCTAGTGGCAGCCCTCCTCGCGCGGGTATGGGGAAAAACATTCAGTACTTC
TRBJ2-7	TRBV6-2/TRBV6-3	NA	16	TRBD2	CASSYSLGLARSEQYF	TGTGCCAGCAGTTACTCGTTGGGACTAGCTAGGAGCGAGCAGTACTTC
TRBJ1-4	TRBV4-2	NA	15	NA	CASSQETASGEKLFF	TGTGCCAGCAGCCAAGAGACAGCCTCTGGTGAAAAACTGTTTTTT
TRBJ2-1	TRBV3-1/TRBV3-2	NA	18	NA	CASSQVLGTNHRYNEQFF	TGTGCCAGCAGCCAAGTTTTGGGGACAAACCACCGCTACAATGAGCAGTTCTTC
TRBJ1-5	TRBV19	NA	14	TRBD1	CASTDRTGPNPQHF	TGTGCCAGTACTGATAGGACAGGTCCGAATCCCCAGCATTTT
TRBJ1-4	TRBV5-4	NA	14	TRBD1	CASSFGQGQEKLFF	TGTGCCAGCAGCTTCGGACAGGGCCAGGAAAAACTGTTTTTT
TRBJ2-2	TRBV24-1	few	16	TRBD1	CATSALQGANTGELFF	TGTGCCACCAGTGCCTTACAGGGGGCGAACACCGGGGAGCTGTTTTTT
TRBJ1-6	TRBV27	NA	12	NA	CASRTANSPLHF	TGTGCCAGCAGGACTGCCAATTCACCCCTCCACTTT
TRBJ2-1	TRBV7-9	NA	15	TRBD2	CASSSGLAGNNEQFF	TGTGCCAGCAGCTCGGGACTAGCGGGGAACAATGAGCAGTTCTTC
TRBJ2-7	TRBV6-4	NA	13	NA	CASPRDSPYEQYF	TGTGCCAGCCCGAGGGATTCTCCCTACGAGCAGTACTTC
TRBJ1-3	TRBV6-1	NA	15	NA	CASSETGGGDNTIYF	TGTGCCAGCAGTGAAACGGGGGGGGGTGACAACACCATATATTTT
TRBJ2-5	TRBV5-6	NA	13	NA	CASSLIFQETQYF	TGTGCCAGCAGCTTGATCTTCCAAGAGACCCAGTACTTC
TRBJ1-1	TRBV4-1	NA	15	NA	CASSLWGVTNTEAFF	TGCGCCAGCAGCCTGTGGGGGGTTACGAACACTGAAGCTTTCTTT
TRBJ2-3	TRBV6-4	NA	15	NA	CASSDNRAVADTQYF	TGTGCCAGCAGTGACAACAGGGCGGTAGCTGATACGCAGTATTTT